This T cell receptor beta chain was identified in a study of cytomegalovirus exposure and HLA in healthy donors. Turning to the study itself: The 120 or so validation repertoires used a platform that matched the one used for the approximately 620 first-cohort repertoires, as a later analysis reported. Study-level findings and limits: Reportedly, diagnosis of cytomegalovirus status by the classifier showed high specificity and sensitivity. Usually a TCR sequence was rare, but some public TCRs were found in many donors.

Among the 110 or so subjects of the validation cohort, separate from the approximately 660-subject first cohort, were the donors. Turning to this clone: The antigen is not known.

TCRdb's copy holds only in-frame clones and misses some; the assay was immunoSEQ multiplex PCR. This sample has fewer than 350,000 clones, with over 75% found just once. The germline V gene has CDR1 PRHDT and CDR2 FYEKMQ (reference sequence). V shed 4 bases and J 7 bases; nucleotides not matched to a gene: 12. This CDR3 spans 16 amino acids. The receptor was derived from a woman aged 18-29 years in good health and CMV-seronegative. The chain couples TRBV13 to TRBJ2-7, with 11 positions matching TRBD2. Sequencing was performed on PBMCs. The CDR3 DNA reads TGTGCCAGCAGCTCAGGGATAGCGGGAGGGCCCGGGGAGCAGTACTTC. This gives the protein CASSSGIAGGPGEQYF.